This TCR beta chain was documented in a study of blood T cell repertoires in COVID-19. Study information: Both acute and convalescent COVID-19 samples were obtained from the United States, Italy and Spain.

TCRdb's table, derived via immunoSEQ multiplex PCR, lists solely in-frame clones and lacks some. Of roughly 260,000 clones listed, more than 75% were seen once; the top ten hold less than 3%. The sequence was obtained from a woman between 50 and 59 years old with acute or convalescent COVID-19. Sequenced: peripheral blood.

DNA of the CDR3: TGTGCCAGCAGCTTGTCCCGCGACACTGAAGCTTTCTTT. Translating it yields CASSLSRDTEAFF. The chain employs TRBV5-4 and TRBJ1-1; D not certain. Germline V CDR1 and CDR2: SGHNT, YYREEE (reference sequence). Trimming took 1 base from V and 3 from J, leaving 7 bases between them. The CDR3 length is 13 residues.